This T cell receptor (beta chain) was recorded in a study of shared clonotypes between healthy human individuals. CD45RO-negative, CCR7-positively selected cells formed the naive CD8 fraction, excluding terminally differentiated effector memory CD45RA+ cells. Per the original methods: Filtering differed, since immunoSEQ gave only junction sequences and no quality scores. The method was immunoSEQ multiplex PCR; TCRdb's version includes in-frame clones alone and lacks a portion of them. From that table come the V and J calls and clone size; the DNA was used to work out D and trimming. This table has 1.5 million to 2.5 million clones, about 95% appearing once. The CDR3 covers 15 residues. The V gene end was trimmed by 0 bases and the J gene end by 3 bases; junction bases not matched to a gene: 4. Germline CDR1 reads MGHRA; CDR2 reads YSYEKL.

Sequenced sample: naive CD8+ T cells sorted from blood. The rearrangement joins TRBV4-1 to TRBJ2-7, with 8 bases identical to TRBD1. The sequence was collected from a man aged 18 to 30 in good health. The CDR3 region is CASSQDKDRVYEQYF. For the CDR3, the DNA is TGCGCCAGCAGCCAAGATAAGGACAGGGTCTACGAGCAGTACTTC.